These T cell receptor beta chains were read from a single sample in a study of blood T cell repertoires in COVID-19. Profiled with immunoSEQ multiplex PCR; TCRdb holds only in-frame clones, not every one. The data hold some 410,000 clones, with 88% observed a single time. Sequencing was done on a sample of PBMCs or T cells enriched from blood (not recorded which). All receptors derive from a woman aged 25 to 45 with acute COVID-19. The CDR3 runs from the conserved cysteine through the conserved F or W.

>TRBV7-9
CASSAGGSEAFF
>TRBV5-1
CASSHGTGGKPLHF
>TRBV19
CASSIVTTGVHEQFF
>TRBV4-1
CASSQEGRVNTEAFF
>TRBV18
CASSPTLGNTIYF
>TRBV27
CASRIAGGPLDTQYF
>TRBV23-1
CASSQPWTGGAPEAFF
>TRBV6-1
CASSEPRNTYEQYF
>TRBV29-1
CSVEDPGQGDYEQYF
>TRBV5-5
CASSLDLRNTGELFF
>TRBV4-1
CASSLTAPQGSFLYGYTF
>TRBV3-1/TRBV3-2
CASSSHRDGTGELFF
>TRBV9
CASSVRGGELFF
>TRBV12-3/TRBV12-4
CASSGDSSYEQYF
>TRBV29-1
CSVGGQLNTEAFF
>TRBV5-5
CASSSENYGYTF
>TRBV19
CASSIGNGGAWNEQFF
>TRBV20-1
CSASTGHGNSPLHF
>TRBV19
CASTDPGQNTEAFF
>TRBV6-5
CASAPTITSTDTQYF
>TRBV12-3/TRBV12-4
CASGSGPHSPLHF
>TRBV11-2
CASSLVGGEMTDTQYF
>TRBV5-1
CASSLMPSMNTEAFF
>TRBV9
CASSGRTSGPPETQYF
>TRBV27
CASSLGGSGNTIYF
>TRBV4-1
CASSQGFETGSYEQYF
>TRBV12-3/TRBV12-4
CASSSDSNYGYTF
>TRBV5-1
CASSLLWDRGDGYTF
>TRBV5-6
CASSLDRLNTEAFF
>TRBV9
CASSPGLAVGFYEQYF
>TRBV19
CASSRQGAGLNTEAFF
>TRBV6-4
CASSARTGPPGPQHF
>TRBV28
CASSTRRGTGTNEKLFF
>TRBV10-3
CAISTLAGGGEQFF
>TRBV30
CAWNPRDRAHEQYF
>TRBV5-1
CASSPDTSTDTQYF
>TRBV7-8
CASSLTATRSGNTIYF
>TRBV27
CASSSRATGGPYGYTF
>TRBV2
CASKGQEGLGDTQYF
>TRBV12-2
CASRGQTGPSYEQYF
>TRBV18
CASSPDVSGGNTGELFF
>TRBV7-8
CASSLLHGNTEAFF
>TRBV10-1
CASSESQRPTDTQYF
>TRBV19
CASSVPDRSEKLFF
>TRBV4-1
CASSQTGQPNTEAFF
>TRBV5-6
CASSRTGTGSGNTIYF
>TRBV6-5
CASEGPGVGEKLFF
>TRBV9
CASSVVTGTFSQGAFF
>TRBV12-3/TRBV12-4
CASSPLYYGYTF